This T cell receptor beta chain was found in a study of blood T cell repertoires in COVID-19. The V end was cut by 1 base, the J end by 3 bases, with 10 bases between. The germline V gene has CDR1 PRHDT and CDR2 FYEKMQ (reference sequence). CDR3 size: 14 residues. Using immunoSEQ multiplex PCR, the repertoire was profiled, and TCRdb retains in-frame clones only, with some absent. The sample carries 81,000 or so clones, about 81% recorded once. This clone has only a few counts. J is TRBJ2-7 and V is TRBV13; D is uncertain. The receptor was isolated from a human donor in a cohort sampled during active COVID-19. Sequencing was done on a sample of peripheral blood. CDR3 nucleotide sequence: TGTGCCAGCAGCTTAGTTGGCGGAGTCTACGAGCAGTACTTC. Encoded protein: CASSLVGGVYEQYF.